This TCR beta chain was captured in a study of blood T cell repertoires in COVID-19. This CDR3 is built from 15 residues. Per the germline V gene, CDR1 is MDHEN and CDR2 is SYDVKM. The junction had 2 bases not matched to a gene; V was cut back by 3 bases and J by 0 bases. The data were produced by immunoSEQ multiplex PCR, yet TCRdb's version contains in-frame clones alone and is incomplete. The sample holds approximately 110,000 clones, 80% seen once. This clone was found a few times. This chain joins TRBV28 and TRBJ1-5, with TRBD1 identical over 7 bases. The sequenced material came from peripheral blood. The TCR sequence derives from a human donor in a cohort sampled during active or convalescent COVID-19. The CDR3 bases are TGTGCCAGCAGTTTCGACAGGGTTAGCAATCAGCCCCAGCATTTT. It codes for CASSFDRVSNQPQHF.